Each of the 4 T cell receptor beta chains below was sequenced from the same sample in a study of shared clonotypes between healthy human individuals. Profiling relied on immunoSEQ multiplex PCR, and the TCRdb table lists in-frame clones only, not all of them. This table holds about 2 million clones, around 95% found once. The sample was naive CD4+ T cells sorted from blood. As for subset: CD45RA+ positively selected. The receptors were gathered from a young man in good health.

The chain uses TRBV29-1 and TRBJ1-1, with no clear D. Looked up from germline, CDR1 is SQVTM and CDR2 is ANQGSEA. Trimming pared 4 bases from V and 0 bases from J, leaving 9 bases between. The CDR3 contains 13 residues. The CDR3 here is CSVVGLMNTEAFF. The CDR3 DNA is TGCAGCGTTGTGGGTCTCATGAACACTGAAGCTTTCTTT.

The table lists this clone with a few counts. The chain employs TRBV6-1 and TRBJ1-2; 7 nucleotides align to TRBD1. This CDR3 has 13 amino acids. Germline V gene sequence: CDR1 MNHNS, CDR2 SASEGT. Trimming removed 3 bases from V and 7 bases from J; junction bases left unmatched: 5. The CDR3 nucleotides read TGTGCCAGCAGTGAGGACAGGATTGGTGGCTACACCTTC. Its translation: CASSEDRIGGYTF.

This clone was counted a single time. The rearrangement links TRBV6-5 to TRBJ1-1, with D possibly matching TRBD1 (5 bases). CDR1 MNHEY and CDR2 SVGAGI come from the germline V gene. The CDR3 sequence is 15 residues long. The ends were cut back, 6 bases at V and 3 bases at J, with 17 bases in the middle. The DNA for the CDR3 is TGTGCCAGCAGATCCTCCGGGACTCCCTACACTGAAGCTTTCTTT. Encoded protein: CASRSSGTPYTEAFF.

This chain connects TRBV6-1 to TRBJ1-6; weak D call: TRBD1 (5 bases). The CDR3 is 14 amino acids. CDR1 and CDR2 (germline): MNHNS, SASEGT. V lost 7 bases and J lost 6, with 13 bases in between. The CDR3 reads CASTGGFFNSPLHF. CDR3 coding DNA: TGTGCCAGCACGGGGGGTTTCTTTAATTCACCCCTCCACTTT.